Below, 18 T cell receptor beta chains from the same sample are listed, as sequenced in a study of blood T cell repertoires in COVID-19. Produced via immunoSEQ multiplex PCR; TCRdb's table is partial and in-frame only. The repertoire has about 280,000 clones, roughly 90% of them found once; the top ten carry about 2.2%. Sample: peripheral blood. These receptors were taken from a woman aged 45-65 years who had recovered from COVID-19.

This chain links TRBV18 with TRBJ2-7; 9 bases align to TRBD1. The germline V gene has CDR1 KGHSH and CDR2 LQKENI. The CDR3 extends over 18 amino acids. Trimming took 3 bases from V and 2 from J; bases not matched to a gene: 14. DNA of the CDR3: TGTGCCAGCTCACCTTCACCGTCCGGGACAGGGATTACCTACGAGCAGTACTTC. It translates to CASSPSPSGTGITYEQYF.

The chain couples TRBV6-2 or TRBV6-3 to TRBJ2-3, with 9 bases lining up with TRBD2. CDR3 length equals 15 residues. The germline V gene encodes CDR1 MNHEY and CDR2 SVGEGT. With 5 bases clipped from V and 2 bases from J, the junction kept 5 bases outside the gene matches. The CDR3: CASSPRGGVTDTQYF. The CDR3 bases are TGTGCCAGCAGTCCGCGGGGGGGGGTCACAGATACGCAGTATTTT.

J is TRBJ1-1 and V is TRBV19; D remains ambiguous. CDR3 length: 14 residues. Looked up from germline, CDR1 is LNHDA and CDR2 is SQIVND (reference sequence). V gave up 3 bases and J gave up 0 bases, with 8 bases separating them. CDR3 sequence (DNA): TGTGCCAGTAGTATTGCAACGGTGAACACTGAAGCTTTCTTT. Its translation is CASSIATVNTEAFF.

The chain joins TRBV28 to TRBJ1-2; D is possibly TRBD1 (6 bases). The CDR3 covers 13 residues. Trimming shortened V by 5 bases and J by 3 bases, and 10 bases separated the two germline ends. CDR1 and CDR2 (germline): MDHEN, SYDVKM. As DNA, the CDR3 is TGTGCCAGCAGTAAACAGGGTTACTATGGCTACACCTTC. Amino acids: CASSKQGYYGYTF.

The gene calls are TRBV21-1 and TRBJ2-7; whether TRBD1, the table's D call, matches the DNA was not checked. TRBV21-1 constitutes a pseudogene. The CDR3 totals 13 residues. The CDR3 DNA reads TGTGCCAGCAGCCTAGACAGGCACTACGAGCAGTACTTC. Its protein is CASSLDRHYEQYF.

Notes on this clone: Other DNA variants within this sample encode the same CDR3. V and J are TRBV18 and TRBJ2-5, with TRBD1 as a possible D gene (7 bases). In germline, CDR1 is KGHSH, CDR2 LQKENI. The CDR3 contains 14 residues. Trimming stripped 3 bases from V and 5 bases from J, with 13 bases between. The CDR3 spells CASSPTGAGETQYF. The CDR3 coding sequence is TGTGCCAGCTCACCTACAGGGGCGGGGGAGACCCAGTACTTC.

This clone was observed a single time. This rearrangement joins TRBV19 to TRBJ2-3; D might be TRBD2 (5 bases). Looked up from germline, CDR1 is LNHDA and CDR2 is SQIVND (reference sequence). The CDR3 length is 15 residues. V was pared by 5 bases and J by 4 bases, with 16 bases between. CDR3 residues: CASSARGSSPDTQYF. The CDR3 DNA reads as TGTGCCAGTAGTGCCCGGGGTTCCTCCCCAGATACGCAGTATTTT. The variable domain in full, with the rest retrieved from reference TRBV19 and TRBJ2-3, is DGGITQSPKYLFRKEGQNVTLSCEQNLNHDAMYWYRQDPGQGLRLIYYSQIVNDFQKGDIAEGYSVSREKKESFPLTVTSAQKNPTAFYLCASSARGSSPDTQYFGPGTRLTVL.

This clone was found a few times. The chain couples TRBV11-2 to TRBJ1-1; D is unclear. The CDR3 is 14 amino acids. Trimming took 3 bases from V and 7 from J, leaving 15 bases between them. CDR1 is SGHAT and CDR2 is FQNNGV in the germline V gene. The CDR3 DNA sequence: TGTGCCAGCAGCTTGGCCCTCCCAGGTGGTGAAGCTTTCTTT. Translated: CASSLALPGGEAFF.

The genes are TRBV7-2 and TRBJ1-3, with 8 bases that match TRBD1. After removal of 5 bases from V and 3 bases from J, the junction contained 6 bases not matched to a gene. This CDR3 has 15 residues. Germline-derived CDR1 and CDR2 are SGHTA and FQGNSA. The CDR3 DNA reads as TGTGCCAGCAGCCGTACAGGGGGTGGTGGAAACACCATATATTTT. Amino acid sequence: CASSRTGGGGNTIYF.

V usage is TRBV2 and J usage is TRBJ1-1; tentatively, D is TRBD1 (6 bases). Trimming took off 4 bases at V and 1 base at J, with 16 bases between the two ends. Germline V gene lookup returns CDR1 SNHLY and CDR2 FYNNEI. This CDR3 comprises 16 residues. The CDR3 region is CASSGPRGRGNTEAFF. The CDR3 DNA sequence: TGTGCCAGCAGTGGCCCCAGGGGTCGGGGGAACACTGAAGCTTTCTTT. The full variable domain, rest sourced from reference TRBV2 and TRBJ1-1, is EPEVTQTPSHQVTQMGQEVILRCVPISNHLYFYWYRQILGQKVEFLVSFYNNEISEKSEIFDDQFSVERPDGSNFTLKIRSTKLEDSAMYFCASSGPRGRGNTEAFFGQGTRLTVV.

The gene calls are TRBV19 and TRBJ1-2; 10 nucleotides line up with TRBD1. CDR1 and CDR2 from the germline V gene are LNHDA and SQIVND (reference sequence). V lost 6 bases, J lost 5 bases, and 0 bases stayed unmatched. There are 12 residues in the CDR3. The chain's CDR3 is CASRGQGYGYTF. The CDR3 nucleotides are TGTGCCAGTAGGGGACAGGGGTATGGCTACACCTTC.

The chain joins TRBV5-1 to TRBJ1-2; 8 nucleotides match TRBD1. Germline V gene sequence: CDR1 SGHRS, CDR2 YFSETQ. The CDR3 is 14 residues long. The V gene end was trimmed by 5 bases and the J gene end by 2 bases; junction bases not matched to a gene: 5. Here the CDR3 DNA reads TGCGCCAGCAGTCCAGGGGGCGCGAACTATGGCTACACCTTC. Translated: CASSPGGANYGYTF.

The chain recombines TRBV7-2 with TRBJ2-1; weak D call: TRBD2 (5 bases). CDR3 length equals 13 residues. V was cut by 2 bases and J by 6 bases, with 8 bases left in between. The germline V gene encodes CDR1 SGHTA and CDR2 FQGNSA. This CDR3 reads CASSLLSGNEQFF. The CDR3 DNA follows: TGTGCCAGCAGCTTACTGAGCGGCAATGAGCAGTTCTTC.

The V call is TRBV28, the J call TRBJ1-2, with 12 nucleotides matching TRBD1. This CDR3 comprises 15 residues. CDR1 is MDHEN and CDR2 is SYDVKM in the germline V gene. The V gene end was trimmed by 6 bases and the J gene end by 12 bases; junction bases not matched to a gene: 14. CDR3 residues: CASSPLFGTGGAHTF. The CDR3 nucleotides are TGTGCCAGCAGCCCTTTATTTGGGACAGGGGGCGCCCACACCTTC.

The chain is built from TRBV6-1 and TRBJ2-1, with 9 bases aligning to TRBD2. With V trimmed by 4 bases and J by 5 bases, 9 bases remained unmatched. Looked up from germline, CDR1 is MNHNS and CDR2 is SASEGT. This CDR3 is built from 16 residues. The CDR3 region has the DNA TGTGCCAGCAGTGCCCGTAGCGGGAGTGGCCACAATGAGCAGTTCTTC. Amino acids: CASSARSGSGHNEQFF.

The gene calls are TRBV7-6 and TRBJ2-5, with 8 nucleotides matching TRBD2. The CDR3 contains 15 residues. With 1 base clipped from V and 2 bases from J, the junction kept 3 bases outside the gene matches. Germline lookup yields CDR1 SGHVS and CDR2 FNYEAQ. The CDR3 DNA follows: TGTGCCAGCAGCTTAGGTCCTAGCGGGCAAGAGACCCAGTACTTC. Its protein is CASSLGPSGQETQYF.

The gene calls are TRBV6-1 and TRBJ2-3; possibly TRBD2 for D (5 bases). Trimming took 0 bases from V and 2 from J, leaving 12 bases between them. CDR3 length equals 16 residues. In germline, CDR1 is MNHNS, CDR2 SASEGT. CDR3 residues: CASSEARQRSTDTQYF. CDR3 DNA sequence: TGTGCCAGCAGTGAAGCGCGTCAGCGGTCCACAGATACGCAGTATTTT.

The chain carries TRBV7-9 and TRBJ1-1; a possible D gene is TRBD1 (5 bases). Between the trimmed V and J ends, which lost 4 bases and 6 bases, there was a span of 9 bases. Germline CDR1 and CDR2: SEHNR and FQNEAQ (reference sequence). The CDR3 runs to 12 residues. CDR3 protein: CASSSGSPEAFF. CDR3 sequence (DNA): TGTGCCAGCAGCTCAGGGTCCCCTGAAGCTTTCTTT. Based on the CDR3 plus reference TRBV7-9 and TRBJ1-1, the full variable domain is DTGVSQNPRHKITKRGQNVTFRCDPISEHNRLYWYRQTLGQGPEFLTYFQNEAQLEKSRLLSDRFSAERPKGSFSTLEIQRTEQGDSAMYLCASSSGSPEAFFGQGTRLTVV.